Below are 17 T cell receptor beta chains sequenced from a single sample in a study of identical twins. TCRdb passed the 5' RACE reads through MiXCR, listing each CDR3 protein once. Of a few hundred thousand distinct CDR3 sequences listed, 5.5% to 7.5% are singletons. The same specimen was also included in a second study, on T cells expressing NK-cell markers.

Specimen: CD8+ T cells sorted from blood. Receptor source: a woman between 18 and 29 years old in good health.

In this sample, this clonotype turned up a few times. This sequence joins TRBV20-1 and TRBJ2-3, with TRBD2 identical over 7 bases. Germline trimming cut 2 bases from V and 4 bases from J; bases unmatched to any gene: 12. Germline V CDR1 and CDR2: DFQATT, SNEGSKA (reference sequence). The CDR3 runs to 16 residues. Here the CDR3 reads CSARLFAGVSADTQYF. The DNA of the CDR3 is TGCAGTGCTAGATTATTCGCGGGAGTATCAGCAGATACGCAGTATTTT.

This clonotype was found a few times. CDR3 protein: CASSHAGEETQYF. In DNA, the CDR3 is TGTGCCAGCAGTCACGCTGGAGAAGAGACCCAGTACTTC. This chain joins TRBV6-8 and TRBJ2-5; no definite D call. V was pared by 5 bases and J by 3 bases, with 10 bases between. CDR3 size: 13 residues. Germline V gene data show CDR1 as MNHGY and CDR2 as SAAAGT.

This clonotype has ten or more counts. The chain's CDR3 is CSARDREARDTDTQYF. The CDR3 DNA follows: TGCAGTGCTAGAGATAGGGAGGCCAGAGACACAGATACGCAGTATTTT. This chain uses TRBV20-1 with TRBJ2-3; TRBD2 is a possible D gene (6 bases). V was pared by 0 bases and J by 2 bases, with 15 bases between. CDR1 is DFQATT and CDR2 is SNEGSKA in the germline V gene (reference sequence). The CDR3 is 16 residues long.

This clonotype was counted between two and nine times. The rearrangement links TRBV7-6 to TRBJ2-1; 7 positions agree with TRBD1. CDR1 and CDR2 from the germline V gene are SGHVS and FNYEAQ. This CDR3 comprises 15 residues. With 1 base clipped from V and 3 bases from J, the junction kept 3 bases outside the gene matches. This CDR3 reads CASSLVPGGYNEQFF. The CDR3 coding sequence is TGTGCCAGCAGCTTAGTCCCAGGGGGCTACAATGAGCAGTTCTTC. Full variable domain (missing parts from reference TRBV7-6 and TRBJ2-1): GAGVSQSPRYKVTKRGQDVALRCDPISGHVSLYWYRQALGQGPEFLTYFNYEAQQDKSGLPNDRFSAERPEGSISTLTIQRTEQRDSAMYRCASSLVPGGYNEQFFGPGTRLTVL.

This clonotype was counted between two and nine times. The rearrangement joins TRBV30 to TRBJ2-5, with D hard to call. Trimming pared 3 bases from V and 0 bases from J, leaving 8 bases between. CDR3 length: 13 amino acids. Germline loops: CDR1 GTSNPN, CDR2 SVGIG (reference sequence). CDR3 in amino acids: CAWSVANQETQYF. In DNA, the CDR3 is TGTGCCTGGAGCGTCGCAAACCAAGAGACCCAGTACTTC.

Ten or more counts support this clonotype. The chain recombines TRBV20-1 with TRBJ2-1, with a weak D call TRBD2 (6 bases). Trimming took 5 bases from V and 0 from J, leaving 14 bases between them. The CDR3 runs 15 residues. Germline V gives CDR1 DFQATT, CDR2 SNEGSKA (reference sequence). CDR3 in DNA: TGCAGTGCTCCACGTAGCGGTAGCTCCTACAATGAGCAGTTCTTC. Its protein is CSAPRSGSSYNEQFF.

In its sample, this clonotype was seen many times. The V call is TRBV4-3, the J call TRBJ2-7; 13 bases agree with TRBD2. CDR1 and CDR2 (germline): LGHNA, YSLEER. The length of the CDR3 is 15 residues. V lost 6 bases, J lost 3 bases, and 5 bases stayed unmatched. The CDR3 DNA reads TGCGCCAGCAGACCGGGACTAGCGGGAAACTACGAGCAGTACTTC. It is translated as CASRPGLAGNYEQYF.

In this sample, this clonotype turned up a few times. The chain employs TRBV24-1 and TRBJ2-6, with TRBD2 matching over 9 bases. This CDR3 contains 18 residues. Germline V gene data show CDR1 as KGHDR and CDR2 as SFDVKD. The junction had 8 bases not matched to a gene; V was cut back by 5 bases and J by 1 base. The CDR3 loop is CATSGKAGGFSGANVLTF. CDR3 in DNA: TGTGCCACCAGTGGTAAAGCGGGGGGTTTTTCTGGGGCCAACGTCCTGACTTTC.

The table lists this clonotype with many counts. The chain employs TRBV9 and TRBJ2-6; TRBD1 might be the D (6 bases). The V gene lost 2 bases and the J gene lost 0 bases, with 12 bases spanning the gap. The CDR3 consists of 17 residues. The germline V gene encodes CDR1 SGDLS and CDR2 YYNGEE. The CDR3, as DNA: TGTGCCAGCAGCGTGGGGGACACCCCCTCTGGGGCCAACGTCCTGACTTTC. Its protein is CASSVGDTPSGANVLTF.

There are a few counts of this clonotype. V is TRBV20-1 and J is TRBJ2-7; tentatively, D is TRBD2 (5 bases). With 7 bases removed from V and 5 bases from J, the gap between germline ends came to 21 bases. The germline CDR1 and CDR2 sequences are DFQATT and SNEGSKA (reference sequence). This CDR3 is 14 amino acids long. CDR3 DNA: TGCAGTGTGCAGGATGGGTCGGGAACGGACGAGCAGTACTTC. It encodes CSVQDGSGTDEQYF.

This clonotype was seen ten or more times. CDR3 bases: TGTGCCACCAGGGGGGAGGCTGAAGCTTTCTTT. Amino acid sequence: CATRGEAEAFF. The chain couples TRBV15 to TRBJ1-1; D may be TRBD1 (5 bases). V lost 6 bases, J lost 6 bases, and 8 bases lay in between. In germline, CDR1 is LNHNV, CDR2 YYDKDF (reference sequence). The CDR3 length is 11 residues.

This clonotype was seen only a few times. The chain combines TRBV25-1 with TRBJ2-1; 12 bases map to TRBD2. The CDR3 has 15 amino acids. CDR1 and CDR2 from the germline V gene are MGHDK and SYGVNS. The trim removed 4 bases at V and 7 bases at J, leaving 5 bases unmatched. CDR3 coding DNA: TGTGCCAGCAGTGGACTAGCGGGGGTCTCGAATGAGCAGTTCTTC. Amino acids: CASSGLAGVSNEQFF.

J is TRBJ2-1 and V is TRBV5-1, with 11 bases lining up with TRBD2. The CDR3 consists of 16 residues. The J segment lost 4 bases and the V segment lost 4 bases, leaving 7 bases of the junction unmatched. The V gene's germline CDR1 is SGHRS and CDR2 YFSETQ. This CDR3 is CASSGSLAGDYNEQFF. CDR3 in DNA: TGCGCCAGCAGCGGTTCACTAGCGGGGGATTACAATGAGCAGTTCTTC.

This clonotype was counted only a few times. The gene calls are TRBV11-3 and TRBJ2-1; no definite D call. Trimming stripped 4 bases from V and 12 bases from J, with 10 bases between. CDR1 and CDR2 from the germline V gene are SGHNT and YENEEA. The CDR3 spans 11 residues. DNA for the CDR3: TGTGCCAGCAGCTCCGGTGGTAGGCAGTTCTTC. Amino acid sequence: CASSSGGRQFF.

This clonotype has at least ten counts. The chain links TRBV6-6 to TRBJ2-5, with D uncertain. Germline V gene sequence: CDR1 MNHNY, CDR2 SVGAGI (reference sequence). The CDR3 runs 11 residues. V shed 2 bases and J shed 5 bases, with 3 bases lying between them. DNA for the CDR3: TGTGCCAGCAGTTACGGGGAGACCCAGTACTTC. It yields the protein CASSYGETQYF.

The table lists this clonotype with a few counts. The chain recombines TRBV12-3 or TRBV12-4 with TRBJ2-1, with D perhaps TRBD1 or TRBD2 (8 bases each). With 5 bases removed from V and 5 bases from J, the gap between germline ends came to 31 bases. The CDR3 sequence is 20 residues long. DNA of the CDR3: TGTGCCAGCAGTCTGGCCAGGGACAGGCAGTCGAGGCGGGAGGACAATGAGCAGTTCTTC. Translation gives CASSLARDRQSRREDNEQFF.

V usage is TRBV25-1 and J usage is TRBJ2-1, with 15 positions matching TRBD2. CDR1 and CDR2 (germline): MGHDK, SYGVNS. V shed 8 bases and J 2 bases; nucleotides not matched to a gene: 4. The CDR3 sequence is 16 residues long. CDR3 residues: CASVGTSGRTYNEQFF. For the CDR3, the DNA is TGTGCCAGCGTCGGGACTAGCGGGAGGACCTACAATGAGCAGTTCTTC.